This T cell receptor (beta chain) derives from a study of cytomegalovirus exposure and HLA in healthy donors. In germline, CDR1 is SGHAT, CDR2 FQNNGV. V was trimmed by 5 bases and J by 4 bases, leaving 8 bases between them. The CDR3 has 13 residues. The primer mix had 60 Vbeta and 13 Jbeta primers. Data came from immunoSEQ multiplex PCR; TCRdb stores just in-frame clones and leaves some out. Here the sample spans roughly 150,000 clones, 76% being singletons. The chain links TRBV11-2 to TRBJ2-2; D is unclear. Sequences were obtained from PBMCs. This TCR was sampled from a middle-aged man in good health and CMV-seronegative. CDR3 amino acids: CASSQSGTGELFF. In DNA form, the CDR3 reads TGTGCCAGCAGCCAATCGGGCACCGGGGAGCTGTTTTTT.